This TCR beta chain is from a study of blood T cell repertoires in COVID-19. For the study at large: COVID-19 samples from acute and convalescent phases originated in the United States, Italy and Spain. PBMCs, B-cell-depleted T cells, or T cells provided the cDNA or gDNA that made up the material.

Trimming cost V 2 bases and J 3 bases, with 14 bases left between them. The germline V gene encodes CDR1 SGHVS and CDR2 FNYEAQ. CDR3 size: 15 residues. Sequencing used immunoSEQ multiplex PCR; TCRdb keeps in-frame clones, though not all of them. The sample has 300,000 or so clones; more than 70% are singletons. This clone has more than one count but fewer than ten. The rearrangement joins TRBV7-6 to TRBJ2-7, with a possible D match to TRBD1 (5 bases). The TCR sequence derives from a man aged 18 to 30 who had recovered from COVID-19. Material for sequencing was peripheral blood. Here the CDR3 DNA reads TGTGCCAGCAGCTTAAGTTGGGGCAGAGACTACGAGCAGTACTTC. The encoded protein is CASSLSWGRDYEQYF.